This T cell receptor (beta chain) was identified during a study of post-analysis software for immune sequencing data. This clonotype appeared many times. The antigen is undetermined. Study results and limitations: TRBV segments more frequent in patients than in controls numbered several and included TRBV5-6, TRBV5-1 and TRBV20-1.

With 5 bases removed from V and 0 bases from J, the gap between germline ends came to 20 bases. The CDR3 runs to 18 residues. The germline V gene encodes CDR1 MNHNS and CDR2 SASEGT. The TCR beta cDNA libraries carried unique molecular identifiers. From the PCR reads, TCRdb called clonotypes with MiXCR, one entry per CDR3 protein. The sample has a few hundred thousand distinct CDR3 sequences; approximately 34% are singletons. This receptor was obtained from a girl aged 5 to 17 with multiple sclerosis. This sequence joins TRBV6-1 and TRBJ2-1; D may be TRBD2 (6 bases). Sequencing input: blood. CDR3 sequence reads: CASSPGRTRPSSYNEQFF. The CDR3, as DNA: TGTGCCAGCAGTCCGGGGAGGACTCGCCCCAGCTCCTACAATGAGCAGTTCTTC.